Below are 32 T cell receptor beta chains sequenced from a single sample in a study of T cell repertoires in cytomegalovirus infection. TCRdb called the reads again in MiXCR, with one record for every CDR3 protein. The profile shows 400,000 or so distinct CDR3 sequences, under 40% of them singletons. Sequencing was carried out using PBMCs. The receptors were gathered from a human donor in good health (CMV status not recorded). Some clones in this sample may be carry-over from other donors' samples.

V usage is TRBV28 and J usage is TRBJ2-7; D is possibly TRBD2 (5 bases). The V and J ends lost 6 bases and 5 bases respectively, with 17 bases between them. Germline-derived CDR1 and CDR2 are MDHEN and SYDVKM. This CDR3 has 14 residues. As DNA, the CDR3 is TGTGCCAGCAGGTATATCTATACTAGTGACGAGCAGTACTTC. The encoded protein is CASRYIYTSDEQYF.

This clonotype has ten or more counts. The chain has TRBV11-2 and TRBJ2-1, with no clear D. V was trimmed by 2 bases and J by 2 bases, leaving 4 bases between them. Germline loops: CDR1 SGHAT, CDR2 FQNNGV. CDR3 size: 13 residues. CDR3 nucleotides: TGTGCCAGCAGCTTATATACCTACAATGAGCAGTTCTTC. Its translation is CASSLYTYNEQFF.

The sample holds a few counts of this clonotype. The CDR3 protein is CASSYNGFEQYF. CDR3 bases: TGTGCCAGCAGTTACAACGGGTTCGAGCAGTACTTC. V gene TRBV6-6 combines with J gene TRBJ2-7; D unresolved. Germline-derived CDR1 and CDR2 are MNHNY and SVGAGI (reference sequence). CDR3 length: 12 amino acids. V was clipped by 2 bases and J by 6 bases, with 8 bases between them.

This clonotype was seen many times. The chain couples TRBV28 to TRBJ1-5; D is ambiguous. Germline V gene data show CDR1 as MDHEN and CDR2 as SYDVKM. The germline V and J ends were trimmed by 6 bases and 1 base, with 4 bases remaining between them. The CDR3 totals 12 residues. In DNA, the CDR3 is TGTGCCAGCAGACAGAGCAATCAGCCCCAGCATTTT. Translating it yields CASRQSNQPQHF.

The J gene is TRBJ2-7, the V gene TRBV4-1; D is possibly TRBD2 (6 bases). V was shortened by 0 bases and J by 0 bases, with 21 bases between the two germline ends. CDR1 MGHRA and CDR2 YSYEKL come from the germline V gene. CDR3 length equals 19 residues. CDR3 sequence: CASSQESLAGLRSSYEQYF. Written as DNA, the CDR3 is TGCGCCAGCAGCCAAGAAAGCTTGGCGGGACTTCGAAGCTCCTACGAGCAGTACTTC.

This chain connects TRBV5-1 to TRBJ2-1, with D possibly matching TRBD2 (6 bases). With 0 bases removed from V and 3 bases from J, the gap between germline ends came to 10 bases. This CDR3 has 15 amino acids. Germline-derived CDR1 and CDR2 are SGHRS and YFSETQ. The CDR3 nucleotides are TGCGCCAGCAGCTTGGAGGGACTCGGCTACAATGAGCAGTTCTTC. This encodes CASSLEGLGYNEQFF.

The chain uses TRBV20-1 and TRBJ2-1; the match to TRBD1 covers 10 bases. V trimming: 7 bases; J trimming: 6 bases; junction bases outside the gene matches: 6. Per germline, CDR1 DFQATT and CDR2 SNEGSKA (reference sequence). The CDR3 runs 13 residues. CDR3 DNA sequence: TGCAGTGTTCCGGGACAGGGGATCAATGAGCAGTTCTTC. Its protein product is CSVPGQGINEQFF.

This sequence joins TRBV19 and TRBJ1-2, with D uncertain. The germline gives CDR1 LNHDA, CDR2 SQIVND (reference sequence). The germline V and J ends were trimmed by 6 bases and 8 bases, with 16 bases remaining between them. This CDR3 has 13 amino acids. CDR3 in DNA: TGTGCCAGTAGCTCCGATTTTTTGGGGGGCTACACCTTC. Amino acid sequence: CASSSDFLGGYTF.

In this sample, this clonotype turned up a few times. The rearrangement joins TRBV11-2 to TRBJ1-2, with unresolved D. CDR1 is SGHAT and CDR2 is FQNNGV in the germline V gene. Trimming took 1 base from V and 3 from J, leaving 9 bases between them. The CDR3 runs to 14 residues. CDR3 coding DNA: TGTGCCAGCAGCTTAGGGGCAGTGGACTATGGCTACACCTTC. Its translation is CASSLGAVDYGYTF.

The rearrangement links TRBV5-5 to TRBJ2-7; a weak D match, TRBD1 (7 bases). The CDR3 is made up of 14 amino acids. V gave up 0 bases and J gave up 5 bases, with 12 bases separating them. The germline gives CDR1 SGHKS, CDR2 YYEKEE (reference sequence). CDR3 region: CASSLDRGGDEQYF. The CDR3 bases are TGTGCCAGCAGCTTGGACAGGGGAGGAGACGAGCAGTACTTC.

Comment on this clonotype: This clone may be a read error of a much larger clone one base away. As the CDR3 is not closed by the conserved phenylalanine or tryptophan, this likely results from a read error. V is TRBV7-6 and J is TRBJ1-1, with D unresolved. The CDR3 extends over 16 amino acids. Trimming stripped 3 bases from V and 0 bases from J, with 14 bases between. Germline CDR1 SGHVS, CDR2 FNYEAQ. The CDR3 bases are TGTGCCAGCAGCTTTTTTAAAACTGGGATGAACACTGAAGCTTTCTTG. This translates into CASSFFKTGMNTEAFL.

This clonotype was detected ten times or more. An end of the junction does not agree with germline; a read error may underlie this. This chain uses TRBV6-1 with TRBJ2-3, with 9 bases aligning to TRBD2. There are 14 residues in the CDR3. Germline CDR1 is MNHNS and CDR2 is SASEGT. The CDR3 loop is CASTLAGNTYTQYF. The DNA for the CDR3 is TGTGCCAGCACACTAGCGGGCAACACATATACGCAGTATTTT.

This clonotype was found many times. The V call is TRBV6-2 or TRBV6-3, the J call TRBJ2-5; 10 nucleotides align to TRBD2. After removal of 0 bases from V and 5 bases from J, the junction contained 9 bases not matched to a gene. The germline gives CDR1 MNHEY, CDR2 SVGEGT. The CDR3 is made up of 17 amino acids. In DNA, the CDR3 is TGTGCCAGCAGTTACTCCCCCAGCGGGGGGGCCGCGGAGACCCAGTACTTC. It is translated as CASSYSPSGGAAETQYF.

The sample holds a few counts of this clonotype. The rearrangement joins TRBV7-8 to TRBJ2-2; D is unclear. With 7 bases removed from V and 3 bases from J, the gap between germline ends came to 12 bases. CDR1 is SGHVS, CDR2 FQNEAQ, per germline. The CDR3 covers 14 residues. The CDR3 is CASTSSTYTGELFF. In nucleotides, the CDR3 is TGTGCCAGCACTTCAAGCACCTACACCGGGGAGCTGTTTTTT.

The J gene is TRBJ2-3, the V gene TRBV3-1; D not certain. Germline V gene sequence: CDR1 LGHDT, CDR2 YNNKEL (reference sequence). Trimming left V 4 bases short and J 0 bases short, with 8 bases between. This CDR3 has 14 amino acids. The CDR3 DNA reads as TGTGCCAGCAGCCCCAGATCTAGCACAGATACGCAGTATTTT. It yields the protein CASSPRSSTDTQYF.

The gene calls are TRBV6-2 or TRBV6-3 and TRBJ2-2; D gene unclear. The CDR3 contains 14 residues. The germline V and J ends were trimmed by 2 bases and 4 bases, with 8 bases remaining between them. Germline V gene lookup returns CDR1 MNHEY and CDR2 SVGEGT. For the CDR3, the DNA is TGTGCCAGCAGTTACCCGACAAGCACCGGGGAGCTGTTTTTT. Translated: CASSYPTSTGELFF.

This clonotype was seen more than once but under ten times. The chain uses TRBV10-2 and TRBJ1-1; no reliable D call. Germline V gene data show CDR1 as WSHSY and CDR2 as SAAADI. The CDR3 spans 15 residues. V was clipped by 3 bases and J by 1 base, with 12 bases between them. CDR3 loop: CASSDQVRPNTEAFF. Here the CDR3 DNA reads TGCGCCAGCAGTGACCAGGTTAGGCCGAACACTGAAGCTTTCTTT.

The gene calls are TRBV19 and TRBJ2-1; 12 nucleotides align to TRBD2. Trimming cost V 3 bases and J 15 bases; bases outside gene matches: 12. The CDR3 is 15 amino acids. Germline V gene data show CDR1 as LNHDA and CDR2 as SQIVND (reference sequence). The CDR3 DNA sequence: TGTGCCAGTAGTATCGAGGCTAGCGGGGGGGGAGGTCGGTTCTTC. This sequence encodes CASSIEASGGGGRFF.

Details on this clonotype: A much larger clone is a single base away; this may be a read error. This rearrangement joins TRBV25-1 to TRBJ2-7; D tentatively reads TRBD1 or TRBD2 (5 bases each). This CDR3 has 15 amino acids. Germline-derived CDR1 and CDR2 are MGHDK and SYGVNS. The CDR3 sequence: CASCDRDQGPLEQYF. In DNA form, the CDR3 reads TGTGCCAGCTGTGACCGAGACCAGGGACCACTCGAGCAGTACTTC.

Ten or more counts support this clonotype. This rearrangement joins TRBV12-3 or TRBV12-4 to TRBJ1-5, with a weak D call TRBD1 (6 bases). V lost 3 bases and J 7 bases, leaving 10 bases between the germline ends. The length of the CDR3 is 13 residues. The CDR3: CASSFAGGQPQHF. CDR3 bases: TGTGCCAGCAGTTTTGCCGGGGGCCAGCCCCAGCATTTT.

The table lists this clonotype with a count of one. The chain joins TRBV9 to TRBJ2-1; 9 nucleotides line up with TRBD2. The V gene end was trimmed by 4 bases and the J gene end by 4 bases; junction bases not matched to a gene: 9. In germline, CDR1 is SGDLS, CDR2 YYNGEE. The CDR3 is made up of 16 amino acids. The CDR3 loop is CASSLHSGGPYNEQFF. Written as DNA, the CDR3 is TGTGCCAGCAGCTTACACAGCGGGGGGCCTTACAATGAGCAGTTCTTC.

With regard to this clonotype: As the CDR3 is not closed by the conserved phenylalanine or tryptophan, this likely results from a read error. The chain links TRBV19 to TRBJ1-6; no reliable D call. Germline CDR1 and CDR2: LNHDA and SQIVND (reference sequence). This CDR3 is built from 15 residues. V lost 3 bases and J lost 0, with 6 bases in between. As DNA, the CDR3 is TGTGCCAGTAGTATGCTCAGCTCCTATAATTCACCCCTCCACGTT. It specifies CASSMLSSYNSPLHV.

Ten or more counts support this clonotype. The chain recombines TRBV7-6 with TRBJ2-5; 8 positions match TRBD1. Germline V gives CDR1 SGHVS, CDR2 FNYEAQ. The CDR3 has 15 residues. Trimming took 5 bases from V and 4 from J; bases not matched to a gene: 9. The CDR3 DNA is TGTGCCAGCAGCCCTCAGGGGGCGCGGGGAGAGACCCAGTACTTC. This gives the protein CASSPQGARGETQYF.

In its sample, this clonotype was seen a few times. The chain links TRBV15 to TRBJ2-7, with 9 bases that match TRBD2. Germline CDR1 reads LNHNV; CDR2 reads YYDKDF (reference sequence). The CDR3 is made up of 16 amino acids. V lost 4 bases, J lost 4 bases, and 11 bases stayed unmatched. This chain's CDR3 is CATSTAGGLQGYEQYF. The CDR3 nucleotides read TGTGCCACCAGCACAGCGGGGGGTCTGCAGGGGTACGAGCAGTACTTC.

This clonotype appeared many times. The rearrangement uses TRBV7-2 and TRBJ2-7, with D unclear. This CDR3 is built from 15 residues. Germline CDR1 reads SGHTA; CDR2 reads FQGNSA. V was cut by 0 bases and J by 0 bases, with 9 bases left in between. The CDR3 DNA reads as TGTGCCAGCAGCTTAGCGGAAGAAAGCTCCTACGAGCAGTACTTC. It encodes CASSLAEESSYEQYF. The variable domain in full, with the rest retrieved from reference TRBV7-2 and TRBJ2-7, is GAGVSQSPSNKVTEKGKDVELRCDPISGHTALYWYRQSLGQGLEFLIYFQGNSAPDKSGLPSDRFSAERTGGSVSTLTIQRTQQEDSAVYLCASSLAEESSYEQYFGPGTRLTVT.

The genes are TRBV20-1 and TRBJ1-2, with 7 bases that match TRBD1. This CDR3 is 16 amino acids long. With 1 base clipped from V and 4 bases from J, the junction kept 12 bases outside the gene matches. Germline CDR1 is DFQATT and CDR2 is SNEGSKA (reference sequence). The chain's CDR3 is CSARGGTASNFYGYTF. The CDR3 coding sequence is TGCAGTGCTAGAGGGGGGACAGCTTCTAACTTCTATGGCTACACCTTC.

This clonotype was seen ten or more times. The V call is TRBV7-2, the J call TRBJ1-1; D possibly corresponds to TRBD1 (6 bases). With 3 bases removed from V and 6 bases from J, the gap between germline ends came to 8 bases. Germline V lookup: CDR1 SGHTA, CDR2 FQGNSA. The CDR3 spans 12 residues. The CDR3 coding sequence is TGTGCCAGCAGCTTGGGGGCCCCTGAAGCTTTCTTT. This gives the protein CASSLGAPEAFF.

A few counts support this clonotype. The J gene is TRBJ2-7, the V gene TRBV6-6; tentatively, D is TRBD1 (5 bases). There are 13 residues in the CDR3. Trimming pared 2 bases from V and 2 bases from J, leaving 7 bases between. Germline V lookup: CDR1 MNHNY, CDR2 SVGAGI (reference sequence). DNA of the CDR3: TGTGCCAGCAGTTACATGACAGCCTACGAGCAGTACTTC. This codes for CASSYMTAYEQYF.

V gene TRBV2 combines with J gene TRBJ1-4, with D hard to call. V was trimmed by 9 bases and J by 1 base, leaving 9 bases between them. The CDR3 extends over 13 amino acids. Germline V lookup: CDR1 SNHLY, CDR2 FYNNEI. The CDR3 DNA reads TGTGCCAGTTGGACGGGAACTAATGAAAAACTGTTTTTT. This codes for CASWTGTNEKLFF.

This clonotype was picked up many times. The chain combines TRBV7-8 with TRBJ1-1; weak D call: TRBD1 (5 bases). V lost 2 bases and J lost 3, with 13 bases in between. Germline V gene lookup returns CDR1 SGHVS and CDR2 FQNEAQ. The CDR3 runs 15 residues. The CDR3 DNA reads TGTGCCAGCAGCTTAATGGTCCAGGGATACACTGAAGCTTTCTTT. Residues: CASSLMVQGYTEAFF.

This clonotype was counted a few times. The genes are TRBV7-6 and TRBJ2-7, with D maybe TRBD1 (5 bases). Trimming removed 1 base from V and 0 bases from J, with 10 bases in between. The CDR3 is made up of 15 amino acids. Germline loops: CDR1 SGHVS, CDR2 FNYEAQ. CDR3: CASSLGEQVSYEQYF. In nucleotides, the CDR3 is TGTGCCAGCAGCTTAGGGGAACAGGTCTCCTACGAGCAGTACTTC.

This clonotype has ten or more counts. The rearrangement joins TRBV7-8 to TRBJ2-3; 7 positions match TRBD2. The germline gives CDR1 SGHVS, CDR2 FQNEAQ. This CDR3 region has 17 residues. J gave up 3 bases and V 5 bases, and 14 bases lay outside the gene matches. DNA for the CDR3: TGTGCCAGCAGCCCCTCAAGACCCAGCGGGGATACAGATACGCAGTATTTT. Translation gives CASSPSRPSGDTDTQYF. Full variable domain (rest looked up from reference TRBV7-8 and TRBJ2-3): GAGVSQSPRYKVAKRGQDVALRCDPISGHVSLFWYQQALGQGPEFLTYFQNEAQLDKSGLPSDRFFAERPEGSVSTLKIQRTQQEDSAVYLCASSPSRPSGDTDTQYFGPGTRLTVL.